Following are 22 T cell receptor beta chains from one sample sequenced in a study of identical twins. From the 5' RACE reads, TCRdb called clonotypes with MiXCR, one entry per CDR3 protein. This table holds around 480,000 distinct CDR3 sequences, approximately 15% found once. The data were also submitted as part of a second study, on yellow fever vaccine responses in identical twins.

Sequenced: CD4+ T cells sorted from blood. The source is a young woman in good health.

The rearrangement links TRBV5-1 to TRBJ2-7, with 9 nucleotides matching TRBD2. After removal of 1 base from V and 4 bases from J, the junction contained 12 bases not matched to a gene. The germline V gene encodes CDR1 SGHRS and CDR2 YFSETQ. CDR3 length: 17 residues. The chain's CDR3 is CASSLSGGGAAYYEQYF. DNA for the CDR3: TGCGCCAGCAGCTTGTCGGGCGGGGGGGCCGCATATTACGAGCAGTACTTC. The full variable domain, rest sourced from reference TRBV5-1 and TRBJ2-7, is KAGVTQTPRYLIKTRGQQVTLSCSPISGHRSVSWYQQTPGQGLQFLFEYFSETQRNKGNFPGRFSGRQFSNSRSEMNVSTLELGDSALYLCASSLSGGGAAYYEQYFGPGTRLTVT.

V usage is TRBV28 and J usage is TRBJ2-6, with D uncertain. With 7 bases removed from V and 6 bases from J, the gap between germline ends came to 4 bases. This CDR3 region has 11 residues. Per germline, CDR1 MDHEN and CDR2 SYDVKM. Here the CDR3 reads CASTEANVLTF. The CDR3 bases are TGTGCCAGCACTGAGGCCAACGTCCTGACTTTC.

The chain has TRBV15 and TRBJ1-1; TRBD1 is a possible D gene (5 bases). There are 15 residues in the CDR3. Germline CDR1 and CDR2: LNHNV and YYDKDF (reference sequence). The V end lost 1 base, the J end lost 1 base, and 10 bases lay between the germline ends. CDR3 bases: TGTGCCACCAGCAGAGCCGCAACAGGGAACACTGAAGCTTTCTTT. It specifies CATSRAATGNTEAFF.

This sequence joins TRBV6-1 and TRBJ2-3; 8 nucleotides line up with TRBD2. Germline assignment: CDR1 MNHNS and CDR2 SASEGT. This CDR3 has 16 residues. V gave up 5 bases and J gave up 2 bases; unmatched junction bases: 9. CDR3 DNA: TGTGCCAGCAGTCCACGGACTAGCTCTCACACAGATACGCAGTATTTT. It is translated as CASSPRTSSHTDTQYF.

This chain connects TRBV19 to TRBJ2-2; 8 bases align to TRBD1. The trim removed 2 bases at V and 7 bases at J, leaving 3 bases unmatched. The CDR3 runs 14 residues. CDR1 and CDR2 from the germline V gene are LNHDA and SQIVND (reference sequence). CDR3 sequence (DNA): TGTGCCAGTAGTATACAGGGGGCAGACGGGGAGCTGTTTTTT. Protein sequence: CASSIQGADGELFF.

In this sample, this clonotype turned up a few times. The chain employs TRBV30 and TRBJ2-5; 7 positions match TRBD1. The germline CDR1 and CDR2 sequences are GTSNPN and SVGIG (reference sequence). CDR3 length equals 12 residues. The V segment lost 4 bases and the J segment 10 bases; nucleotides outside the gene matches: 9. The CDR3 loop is CAWTRGGKYQYF. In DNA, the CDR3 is TGTGCCTGGACTCGAGGGGGCAAGTACCAGTACTTC.

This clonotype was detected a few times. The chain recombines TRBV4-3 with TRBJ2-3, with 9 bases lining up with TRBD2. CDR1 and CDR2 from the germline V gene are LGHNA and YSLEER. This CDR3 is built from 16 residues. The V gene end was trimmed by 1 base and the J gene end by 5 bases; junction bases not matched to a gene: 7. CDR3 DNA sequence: TGCGCCAGCAGCCAAGGTAATAGCGGGAGAGAAGATACGCAGTATTTT. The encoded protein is CASSQGNSGREDTQYF.

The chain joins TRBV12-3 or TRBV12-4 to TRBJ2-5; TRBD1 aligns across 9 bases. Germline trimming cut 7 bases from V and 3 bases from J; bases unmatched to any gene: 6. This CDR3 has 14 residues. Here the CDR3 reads CASKPDRGKETQYF. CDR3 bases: TGTGCCAGCAAGCCGGACAGGGGAAAAGAGACCCAGTACTTC.

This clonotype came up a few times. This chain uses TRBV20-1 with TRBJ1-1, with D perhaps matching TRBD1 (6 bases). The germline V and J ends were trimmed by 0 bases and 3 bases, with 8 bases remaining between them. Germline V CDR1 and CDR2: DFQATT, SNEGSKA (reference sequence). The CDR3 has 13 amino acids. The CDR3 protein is CSAREGADTEAFF. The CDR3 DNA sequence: TGCAGTGCTAGAGAGGGGGCAGACACTGAAGCTTTCTTT.

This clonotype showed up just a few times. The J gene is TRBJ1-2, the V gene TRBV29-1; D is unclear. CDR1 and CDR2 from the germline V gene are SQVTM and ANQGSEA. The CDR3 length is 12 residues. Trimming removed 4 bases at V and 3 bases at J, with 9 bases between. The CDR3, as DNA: TGCAGCGTTGGAGACGGGGACTATGGCTACACCTTC. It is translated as CSVGDGDYGYTF. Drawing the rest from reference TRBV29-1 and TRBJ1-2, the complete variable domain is SAVISQKPSRDICQRGTSLTIQCQVDSQVTMMFWYRQQPGQSLTLIATANQGSEATYESGFVIDKFPISRPNLTFSTLTVSNMSPEDSSIYLCSVGDGDYGYTFGSGTRLTVV.

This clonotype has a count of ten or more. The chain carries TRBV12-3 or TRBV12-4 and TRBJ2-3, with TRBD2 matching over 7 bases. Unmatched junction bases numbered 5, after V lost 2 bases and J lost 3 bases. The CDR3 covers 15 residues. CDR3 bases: TGTGCCAGCAGTTTATCGGGGGGTGGGACAGATACGCAGTATTTT. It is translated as CASSLSGGGTDTQYF.

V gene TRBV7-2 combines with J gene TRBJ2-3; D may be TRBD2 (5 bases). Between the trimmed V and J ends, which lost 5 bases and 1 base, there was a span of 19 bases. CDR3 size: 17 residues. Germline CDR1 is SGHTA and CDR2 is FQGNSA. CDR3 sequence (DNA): TGTGCCAGCAGCCCCCTTTTATGGGAGAGGGGCACAGATACGCAGTATTTT. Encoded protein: CASSPLLWERGTDTQYF.

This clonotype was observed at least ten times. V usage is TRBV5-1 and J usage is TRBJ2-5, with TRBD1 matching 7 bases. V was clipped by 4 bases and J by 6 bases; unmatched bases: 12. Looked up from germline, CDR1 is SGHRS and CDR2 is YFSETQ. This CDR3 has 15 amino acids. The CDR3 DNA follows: TGCGCCAGCAGCCCGTTAATACAGGGGAGACAGACCCAGTACTTC. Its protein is CASSPLIQGRQTQYF.

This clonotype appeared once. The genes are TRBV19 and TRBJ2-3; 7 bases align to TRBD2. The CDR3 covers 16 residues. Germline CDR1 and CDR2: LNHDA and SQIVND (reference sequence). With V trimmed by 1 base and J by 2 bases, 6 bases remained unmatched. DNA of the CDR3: TGTGCCAGTAGTATAGTAGGGCTAGCGGACACAGATACGCAGTATTTT. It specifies CASSIVGLADTDTQYF.

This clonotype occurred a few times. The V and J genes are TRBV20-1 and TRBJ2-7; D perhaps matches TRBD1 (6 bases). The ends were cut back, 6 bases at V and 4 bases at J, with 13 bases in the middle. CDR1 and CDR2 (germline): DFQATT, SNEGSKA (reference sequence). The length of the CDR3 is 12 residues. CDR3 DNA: TGCAGTGCCAGTCCCCAGGGGTACGAGCAGTACTTC. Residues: CSASPQGYEQYF.

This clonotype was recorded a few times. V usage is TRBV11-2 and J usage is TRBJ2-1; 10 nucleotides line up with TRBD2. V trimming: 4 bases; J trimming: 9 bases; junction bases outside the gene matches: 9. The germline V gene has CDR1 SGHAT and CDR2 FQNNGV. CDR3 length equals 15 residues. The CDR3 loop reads CASSSGGSGRIEQFF. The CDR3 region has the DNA TGTGCCAGCAGCTCAGGAGGTAGCGGGAGGATTGAGCAGTTCTTC.

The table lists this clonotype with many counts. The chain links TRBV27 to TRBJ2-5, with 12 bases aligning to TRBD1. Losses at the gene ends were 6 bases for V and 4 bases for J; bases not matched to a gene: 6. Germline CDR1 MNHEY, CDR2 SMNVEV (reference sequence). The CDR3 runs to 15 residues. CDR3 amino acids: CASSTGQGARETQYF. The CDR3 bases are TGTGCCAGCAGCACGGGACAGGGGGCCCGAGAGACCCAGTACTTC.

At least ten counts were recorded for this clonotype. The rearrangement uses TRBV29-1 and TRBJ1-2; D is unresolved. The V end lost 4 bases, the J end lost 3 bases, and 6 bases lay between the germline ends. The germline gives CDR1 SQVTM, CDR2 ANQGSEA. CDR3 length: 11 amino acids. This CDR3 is CSVGEYYGYTF. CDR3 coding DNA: TGCAGCGTTGGGGAATACTATGGCTACACCTTC.

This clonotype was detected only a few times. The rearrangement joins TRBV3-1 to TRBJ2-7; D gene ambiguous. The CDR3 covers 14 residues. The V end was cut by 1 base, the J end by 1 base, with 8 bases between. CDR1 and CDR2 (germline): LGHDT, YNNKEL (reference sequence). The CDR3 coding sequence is TGTGCCAGCAGCCAAGTTCTGCGATCCTACGAGCAGTACTTC. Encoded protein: CASSQVLRSYEQYF.

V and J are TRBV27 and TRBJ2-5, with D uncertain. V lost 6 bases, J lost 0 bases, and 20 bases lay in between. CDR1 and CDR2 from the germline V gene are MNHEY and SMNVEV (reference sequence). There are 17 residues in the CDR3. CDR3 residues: CASSPPRTAEYQETQYF. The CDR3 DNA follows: TGTGCCAGCAGCCCTCCCCGAACAGCTGAGTACCAAGAGACCCAGTACTTC.

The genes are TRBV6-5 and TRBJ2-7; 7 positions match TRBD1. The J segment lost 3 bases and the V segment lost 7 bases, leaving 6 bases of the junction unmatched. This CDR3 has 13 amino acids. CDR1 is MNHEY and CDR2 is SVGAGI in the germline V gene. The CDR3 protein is CASIRGPGYEQYF. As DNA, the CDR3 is TGTGCCAGCATTAGGGGGCCAGGCTACGAGCAGTACTTC.

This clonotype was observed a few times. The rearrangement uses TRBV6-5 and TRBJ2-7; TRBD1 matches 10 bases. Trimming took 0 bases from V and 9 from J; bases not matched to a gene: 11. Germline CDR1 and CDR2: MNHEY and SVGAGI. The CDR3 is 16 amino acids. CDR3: CASSYSMKPGQGMQYF. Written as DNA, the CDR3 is TGTGCCAGCAGTTACTCTATGAAACCGGGACAGGGGATGCAGTACTTC.